This T cell receptor beta chain was profiled in a study of T cells in Graves' hyperthyroidism and ophthalmopathy. In the study overall: Upon initial diagnosis and before any treatment, peripheral blood was collected. Study conclusions and caveats: Most thyroid clonotypes expanded above 0.001 appeared in blood too.

Amplification yielded TCR beta CDR3 regions, with RNA transcripts as the source. A first-round RT-PCR of the TCR CDR3 used the HTBI primer set. TCRdb reprocessed the multiplex PCR reads with MiXCR, giving one entry per CDR3 protein. This repertoire shows under 550,000 distinct CDR3 sequences, nearly 20% found once; its top ten account for 40% to 50%. Deletions cut 5 bases from V and 7 bases from J, with 21 bases between. From germline, CDR1 is SGHVS and CDR2 FQNEAQ. CDR3 length equals 15 residues. Ophthalmopathy patients all had a Clinical Activity Score of at least 3, a NOSPECS grade of at least 4 and disease under 3 months old. PBMCs were obtained from approximately 10 ml fresh peripheral blood. This clonotype has a count of ten or more. The antigen remains undetermined.

Specimen: blood. The receptor comes from a man aged 35 to 55 with Graves' ophthalmopathy. The V and J genes are TRBV7-8 and TRBJ2-7, with TRBD1 as a possible D gene (5 bases). The CDR3 protein is CASSPAGSGLQEQYF. The CDR3 coding sequence is TGTGCCAGCAGCCCCGCCGGGTCAGGGCTGCAGGAGCAGTACTTC.